Reported below is one TCR beta chain. Its antigen is unidentified. This entry comes from a study of cytomegalovirus exposure and HLA in healthy donors. The trim removed 2 bases at V and 5 bases at J, leaving 5 bases unmatched. The CDR3 sequence is 14 residues long. CDR1 and CDR2 (germline): SGHRS, YFSETQ. Researchers ran the PCR with 60 Vbeta and 13 Jbeta primers. In the original processing: A later analysis counted 65 million to 95 million unique TCR beta chains, around 12 million shared. Profiling relied on immunoSEQ multiplex PCR, and the TCRdb table lists in-frame clones only, not all of them. V, J and clone size are those of that table, while D and trimming were read from the DNA. The sample shows around 100,000 clones, 73% of them seen only once. Regarding the study as a whole: Cytomegalovirus association was assigned to approximately 180 TCR beta chains. Association of 16,951 TCR beta sequences with HLA alleles was found at 0.05 false discovery rate in a later analysis.

This chain connects TRBV5-1 to TRBJ2-5; TRBD1 agrees at 8 bases. Sequenced input: PBMCs. This sequence was found in a man in his forties in good health and CMV-seronegative. The CDR3 sequence is CASSFQGAGETQYF. The DNA of the CDR3 is TGCGCCAGCAGCTTTCAGGGGGCCGGGGAGACCCAGTACTTC.